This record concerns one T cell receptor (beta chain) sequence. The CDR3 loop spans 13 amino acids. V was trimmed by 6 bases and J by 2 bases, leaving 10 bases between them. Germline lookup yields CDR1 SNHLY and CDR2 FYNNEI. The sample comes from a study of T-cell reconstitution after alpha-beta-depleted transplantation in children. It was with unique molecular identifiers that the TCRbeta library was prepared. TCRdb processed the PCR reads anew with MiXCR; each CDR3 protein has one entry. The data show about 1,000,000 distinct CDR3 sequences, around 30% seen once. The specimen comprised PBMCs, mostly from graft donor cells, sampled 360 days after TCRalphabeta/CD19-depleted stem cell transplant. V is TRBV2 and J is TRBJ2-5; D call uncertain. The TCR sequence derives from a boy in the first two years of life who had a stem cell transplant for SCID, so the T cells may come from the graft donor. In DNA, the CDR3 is TGTGCCAGCAGAGACTGGAAGCAAGAGACCCAGTACTTC. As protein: CASRDWKQETQYF. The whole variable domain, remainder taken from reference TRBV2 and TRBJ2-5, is EPEVTQTPSHQVTQMGQEVILRCVPISNHLYFYWYRQILGQKVEFLVSFYNNEISEKSEIFDDQFSVERPDGSNFTLKIRSTKLEDSAMYFCASRDWKQETQYFGPGTRLLVL.